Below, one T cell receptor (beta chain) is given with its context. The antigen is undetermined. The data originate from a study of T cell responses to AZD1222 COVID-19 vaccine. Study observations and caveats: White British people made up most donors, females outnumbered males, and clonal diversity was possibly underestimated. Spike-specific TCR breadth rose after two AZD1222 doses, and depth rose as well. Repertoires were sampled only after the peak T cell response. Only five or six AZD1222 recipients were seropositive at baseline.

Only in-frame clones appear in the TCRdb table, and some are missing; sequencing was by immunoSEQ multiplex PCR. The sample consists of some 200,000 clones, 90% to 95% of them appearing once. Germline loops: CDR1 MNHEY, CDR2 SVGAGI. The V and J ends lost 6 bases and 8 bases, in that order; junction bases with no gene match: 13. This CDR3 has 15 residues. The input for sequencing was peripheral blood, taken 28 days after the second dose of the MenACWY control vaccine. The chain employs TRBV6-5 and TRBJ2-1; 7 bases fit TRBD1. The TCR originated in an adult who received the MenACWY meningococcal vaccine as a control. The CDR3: CASRPTGAVMDEQFF. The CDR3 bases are TGTGCCAGCAGGCCAACAGGGGCAGTGATGGATGAGCAGTTCTTC.